Sequencing of this T cell receptor beta chain was carried out in a study of cytomegalovirus exposure and HLA in healthy donors. General study results and limits: In an earlier analysis, in 540 or so donors, most V segments appeared productive either ~87% or ~30% of the time. HLA-A and HLA-B allele assignments for most subjects were reportedly predicted accurately using TCR beta sequences.

The PCR used 60 Vbeta and 13 Jbeta primers. Data came from immunoSEQ multiplex PCR; TCRdb stores just in-frame clones and leaves some out. This sample has approximately 83,000 clones; more than 70% occur once, and the top ten carry 2% to 2.5%. The CDR3 runs 15 residues. V was pared by 5 bases and J by 0 bases, with 11 bases between. The germline V gene encodes CDR1 MNHNY and CDR2 SVGAGI (reference sequence). Regarding donors, all were healthy bone marrow donors. This clone appeared once. Its cognate antigen is unknown. The receptor comes from a man aged 18 to 35 in good health and CMV-seronegative. The chain combines TRBV6-6 with TRBJ1-5; tentatively, D is TRBD1 (5 bases). The sequencing sample was made of PBMCs. CDR3 protein: CASSPDRHSNQPQHF. As DNA, the CDR3 is TGTGCCAGCAGTCCCGACAGACATAGCAATCAGCCCCAGCATTTT.